The next 11 T cell receptor beta chains were all read from a single sample in a study of Ad26.COV2.S vaccination and SARS-CoV-2 variants. This sample's treatment: around 19 received Ad26.COV2.S at low or high dose, single or two shots; roughly 5 received placebo; per-sample allocation not given. Vaccine and placebo recipients were sampled on day 63 after the first injection. TCRdb's table, derived via immunoSEQ multiplex PCR, lists solely in-frame clones and lacks some. The sample carries about 680,000 clones, around 89% recorded once. Sequencing was performed on peripheral blood, taken in a trial of Ad26.COV2.S vaccine versus placebo. Every receptor here comes from a person between 18 and 65 years old who received the Ad26.COV2.S COVID-19 vaccine or a placebo.

The chain carries TRBV12-3 or TRBV12-4 and TRBJ2-1; D remains unclear. This CDR3 has 13 amino acids. The ends were cut back, 3 bases at V and 4 bases at J, with 7 bases in the middle. CDR3 loop: CASSFYPYNEQFF. The DNA of the CDR3 is TGTGCCAGCAGTTTTTACCCGTACAATGAGCAGTTCTTC.

This clone was seen just once. This chain links TRBV19 with TRBJ1-2; 10 positions agree with TRBD1. Trimming at V came to 3 bases and at J to 2 bases, leaving 3 bases not matched to a gene. This CDR3 has 15 residues. Germline V gene sequence: CDR1 LNHDA, CDR2 SQIVND (reference sequence). DNA of the CDR3: TGTGCCAGTAGTATTTCGGGACAGGGGAACTATGGCTACACCTTC. It yields the protein CASSISGQGNYGYTF.

The chain uses TRBV7-9 and TRBJ2-7, with 9 bases aligning to TRBD1. The trim removed 4 bases at V and 3 bases at J, leaving 4 bases unmatched. There are 14 residues in the CDR3. Germline V gene data show CDR1 as SEHNR and CDR2 as FQNEAQ (reference sequence). The CDR3, as DNA: TGTGCCAGCAGCTACTTGACAGGGGGCTACGAGCAGTACTTC. Its translation: CASSYLTGGYEQYF.

The CDR3 DNA is TGCGCCAGCAGCCAAGGAGACAGGCCCACGAATGAGCAGTTCTTC. Its translation is CASSQGDRPTNEQFF. The chain joins TRBV4-1 to TRBJ2-1; TRBD1 might be the D (6 bases). The germline CDR1 and CDR2 sequences are MGHRA and YSYEKL. V was clipped by 1 base and J by 7 bases, with 14 bases between them. This CDR3 contains 15 residues.

The chain employs TRBV2 and TRBJ2-3; no definite D call. This CDR3 contains 10 residues. Trimming removed 6 bases at V and 6 bases at J, with 4 bases between. Per germline, CDR1 SNHLY and CDR2 FYNNEI. CDR3 sequence: CASRADTQYF. CDR3 nucleotide sequence: TGTGCCAGCAGGGCCGATACGCAGTATTTT.

The chain recombines TRBV30 with TRBJ2-7, with TRBD1 identical over 10 bases. The CDR3 is 17 residues long. The J segment lost 2 bases and the V segment lost 2 bases, leaving 12 bases of the junction unmatched. Germline V CDR1 and CDR2: GTSNPN, SVGIG (reference sequence). The CDR3 loop reads CAWSRQGARRGPYEQYF. CDR3 DNA: TGTGCCTGGAGTAGACAGGGGGCGCGGCGGGGGCCCTACGAGCAGTACTTC.

V and J are TRBV4-1 and TRBJ2-2; 9 bases are a match to TRBD1. Germline loops: CDR1 MGHRA, CDR2 YSYEKL. This CDR3 is 17 amino acids long. Trimming took 5 bases from V and 4 from J; bases not matched to a gene: 11. The CDR3 loop is CASSFPKGQGITGELFF. The CDR3 DNA reads TGCGCCAGCAGCTTCCCGAAAGGACAGGGGATCACCGGGGAGCTGTTTTTT.

The chain links TRBV6-6 to TRBJ2-7; D is unresolved. Germline CDR1 MNHNY, CDR2 SVGAGI (reference sequence). This CDR3 comprises 13 residues. Trimming left V 6 bases short and J 4 bases short, with 13 bases between. The CDR3: CASRFSSVYEQYF. CDR3 DNA sequence: TGTGCCAGCAGGTTTTCGTCAGTTTACGAGCAGTACTTC.

This clone was detected a few times. The rearrangement joins TRBV10-2 to TRBJ2-1; unclear D gene. The CDR3 totals 15 residues. The germline CDR1 and CDR2 sequences are WSHSY and SAAADI. Trimming removed 0 bases from V and 5 bases from J, with 11 bases in between. CDR3 bases: TGCGCCAGCAGTGAGTCGGTGGTGTTGAACAATGAGCAGTTCTTC. This encodes CASSESVVLNNEQFF.

The chain employs TRBV6-6 and TRBJ2-3, with D perhaps given as TRBD1 or TRBD2 (5 bases each). V was trimmed by 11 bases and J by 8 bases, leaving 17 bases between them. This CDR3 spans 12 amino acids. Germline CDR1 is MNHNY and CDR2 is SVGAGI (reference sequence). CDR3: CAGALGVGTQYF. The CDR3 DNA reads as TGTGCCGGGGCGCTCGGGGTTGGTACGCAGTATTTT.

Concerning this clone itself: This CDR3 is also generated by other DNA sequences in the sample. This chain connects TRBV18 to TRBJ2-5; D gene ambiguous. The V end lost 2 bases, the J end lost 0 bases, and 4 bases lay between the germline ends. Germline CDR1 KGHSH, CDR2 LQKENI. This CDR3 has 13 amino acids. The CDR3 coding sequence is TGTGCCAGCTCACCAGGGAACCAAGAGACCCAGTACTTC. This sequence encodes CASSPGNQETQYF.